The 28 T cell receptor beta chains reported below all come from one sample, sequenced in a study of regulatory T cells in long-lasting Graves disease. Libraries of TCR beta came from iRepertoire HTBI primers plus Arm-PCR of CDR3 regions. TCRdb reanalysed the multiplex PCR reads using MiXCR and keeps one entry per CDR3 protein. The sample holds approximately 400,000 distinct CDR3 sequences, about 16% seen once. Specified time point: newly diagnosed GD, antithyroid drugs for less than 3 months. The TCR library was made from RNA that had been extracted from PBMCs in TRIzol. The same sample was also used in a study of T cells in Graves' hyperthyroidism and ophthalmopathy.

Sequencing was performed on peripheral blood mononuclear cells (PBMCs), taken at new diagnosis, from a patient treated with antithyroid drugs. The origin of the receptors is a woman aged 25 to 39 with Graves disease.

This chain's CDR3 is CAWSVVGLEQYF. The DNA of the CDR3 is TGTGCCTGGAGTGTTGTAGGGCTCGAGCAGTACTTC. This chain uses TRBV30 with TRBJ2-7; D call uncertain. The CDR3 contains 12 residues. The germline V gene has CDR1 GTSNPN and CDR2 SVGIG (reference sequence). Trimming shortened V by 0 bases and J by 6 bases, and 9 bases separated the two germline ends.

This clonotype has a count of ten or more. The chain is built from TRBV3-1 and TRBJ2-7; D gene uncertain. Trimming took off 1 base at V and 0 bases at J, with 4 bases between the two ends. Germline CDR1 is LGHDT and CDR2 is YNNKEL (reference sequence). This CDR3 is 13 amino acids long. The CDR3 region is CASSQVSSYEQYF. CDR3 bases: TGTGCCAGCAGCCAAGTTTCCTCCTACGAGCAGTACTTC.

The V call is TRBV6-2 or TRBV6-3, the J call TRBJ1-2; D may be TRBD1 (6 bases). Trimming pared 6 bases from V and 5 bases from J, leaving 16 bases between. CDR3 size: 14 residues. Germline CDR1 reads MNHEY; CDR2 reads SVGEGT. The CDR3 region is CASRTGQNPYGYTF. CDR3 nucleotides: TGTGCCAGCAGAACCGGACAGAATCCTTATGGCTACACCTTC.

This clonotype has only a few counts. The V and J genes are TRBV15 and TRBJ2-1; TRBD1 aligns across 8 bases. The germline V gene encodes CDR1 LNHNV and CDR2 YYDKDF (reference sequence). The CDR3 covers 14 residues. The trim removed 5 bases at V and 10 bases at J, leaving 10 bases unmatched. CDR3 region: CATSGRLGTGEQFF. CDR3 coding DNA: TGTGCCACCAGCGGACGCCTGGGGACAGGCGAGCAGTTCTTC. Full variable domain (missing parts from reference TRBV15 and TRBJ2-1): DAMVIQNPRYQVTQFGKPVTLSCSQTLNHNVMYWYQQKSSQAPKLLFHYYDKDFNNEADTPDNFQSRRPNTSFCFLDIRSPGLGDTAMYLCATSGRLGTGEQFFGPGTRLTVL.

Many counts were recorded for this clonotype. The chain links TRBV24-1 to TRBJ2-2, with TRBD1 as a possible D gene (6 bases). The CDR3 runs to 16 residues. With 4 bases removed from V and 1 base from J, the gap between germline ends came to 12 bases. Germline CDR1 is KGHDR and CDR2 is SFDVKD. The CDR3 coding sequence is TGTGCCACCAGTGACGAAAAGGGACAGAACACCGGGGAGCTGTTTTTT. This codes for CATSDEKGQNTGELFF.

This clonotype has more than one count but fewer than ten. The chain uses TRBV24-1 and TRBJ1-1, with D hard to call. CDR3 length equals 12 residues. Germline CDR1 and CDR2: KGHDR and SFDVKD. V lost 3 bases and J lost 2, with 3 bases in between. The CDR3: CATSDPNTEAFF. The CDR3 nucleotides read TGTGCCACCAGTGATCCCAACACTGAAGCTTTCTTT.

This sequence joins TRBV10-2 and TRBJ2-2, with D possibly TRBD1 on 5 matching bases. V was trimmed by 2 bases and J by 0 bases, leaving 13 bases between them. From germline, CDR1 is WSHSY and CDR2 SAAADI. The CDR3 runs 17 residues. The CDR3 here is CASSETRSTANTGELFF. In nucleotides, the CDR3 is TGCGCCAGCAGTGAGACGCGTTCGACAGCGAACACCGGGGAGCTGTTTTTT.

This clonotype was counted between two and nine times. V and J are TRBV7-8 and TRBJ1-1, with unresolved D. The CDR3 runs 13 residues. Germline V CDR1 and CDR2: SGHVS, FQNEAQ. Trimming took off 4 bases at V and 4 bases at J, with 10 bases between the two ends. As DNA, the CDR3 is TGTGCCAGCAGCTCCCCCCCCATCACTGAAGCTTTCTTT. Translation gives CASSSPPITEAFF.

This clonotype was seen ten or more times. This chain connects TRBV20-1 to TRBJ2-1, with D unresolved. The CDR3 length is 16 residues. Trimming cost V 5 bases and J 0 bases, with 17 bases left between them. Germline V gives CDR1 DFQATT, CDR2 SNEGSKA (reference sequence). CDR3 sequence reads: CSADDDYPRSYNEQFF. The CDR3 DNA sequence: TGCAGTGCTGATGACGATTACCCTCGCTCCTACAATGAGCAGTTCTTC.

This clonotype came up many times. This chain connects TRBV6-1 to TRBJ2-2; D may be TRBD1 (5 bases). Trimming took 6 bases from V and 3 from J, leaving 14 bases between them. CDR1 and CDR2 from the germline V gene are MNHNS and SASEGT. The CDR3 length is 15 residues. The CDR3 sequence is CASRTGLGDTGELFF. The CDR3 DNA is TGTGCCAGCAGAACAGGCCTCGGAGACACCGGGGAGCTGTTTTTT.

This clonotype was seen a handful of times. The chain combines TRBV6-1 with TRBJ2-7; TRBD1 matches at 11 bases. The CDR3 contains 14 residues. The V segment lost 6 bases and the J segment 7 bases; nucleotides outside the gene matches: 8. In germline, CDR1 is MNHNS, CDR2 SASEGT. The CDR3 protein is CASSRGQGAQEQYF. CDR3 in DNA: TGTGCCAGCAGCAGAGGACAGGGGGCGCAAGAGCAGTACTTC.

There are many counts of this clonotype. The V and J genes are TRBV12-5 and TRBJ2-1; D is possibly TRBD2 (6 bases). The V and J ends lost 3 bases and 0 bases respectively, with 6 bases between them. CDR3 length: 14 residues. The V gene's germline CDR1 is LGHNT and CDR2 FRNRAP. The CDR3 is CASGFGSSYNEQFF. The CDR3 DNA reads TGTGCTAGTGGTTTCGGGAGCTCCTACAATGAGCAGTTCTTC.

This clonotype was counted only a few times. This chain links TRBV19 with TRBJ2-1, with 9 bases identical to TRBD1. The junction had 8 bases not matched to a gene; V was cut back by 4 bases and J by 4 bases. The CDR3 covers 16 residues. From germline, CDR1 is LNHDA and CDR2 SQIVND (reference sequence). The CDR3 DNA is TGTGCCAGTAGTACGACAGGGGGGGGGATTTACAATGAGCAGTTCTTC. Translation gives CASSTTGGGIYNEQFF.

In this sample, this clonotype turned up many times. CDR3 loop: CASRWGMNTEAFF. CDR3 nucleotide sequence: TGTGCCAGCCGGTGGGGAATGAACACTGAAGCTTTCTTT. This chain links TRBV2 with TRBJ1-1; D not certain. The V gene lost 8 bases and the J gene lost 0 bases, with 10 bases spanning the gap. The germline V gene encodes CDR1 SNHLY and CDR2 FYNNEI. The CDR3 length is 13 residues.

In this sample, this clonotype turned up many times. The genes are TRBV3-1 and TRBJ1-1; weak D call: TRBD1 (6 bases). V was shortened by 6 bases and J by 7 bases, with 15 bases between the two germline ends. Germline V gene lookup returns CDR1 LGHDT and CDR2 YNNKEL (reference sequence). CDR3 length: 13 residues. The CDR3 nucleotides read TGTGCCAGCAGGGAAGGGGGGTTTGGTGAAGCTTTCTTT. It codes for CASREGGFGEAFF.

The chain joins TRBV7-9 to TRBJ2-1, with 11 bases fitting TRBD2. The CDR3 is 19 amino acids. Losses at the gene ends were 2 bases for V and 0 bases for J; bases not matched to a gene: 9. Looked up from germline, CDR1 is SEHNR and CDR2 is FQNEAQ (reference sequence). DNA of the CDR3: TGTGCCAGCAGCTTAAGATGGGCTAGCGGGAGGAGCTCCTACAATGAGCAGTTCTTC. Amino acids: CASSLRWASGRSSYNEQFF. Using reference TRBV7-9 and TRBJ2-1 for the parts outside the CDR3, the full variable domain is DTGVSQNPRHKITKRGQNVTFRCDPISEHNRLYWYRQTLGQGPEFLTYFQNEAQLEKSRLLSDRFSAERPKGSFSTLEIQRTEQGDSAMYLCASSLRWASGRSSYNEQFFGPGTRLTVL.

The chain links TRBV5-1 to TRBJ1-2; D unresolved. The CDR3 is 13 residues long. Trimming left V 4 bases short and J 4 bases short, with 11 bases between. Germline CDR1 is SGHRS and CDR2 is YFSETQ. The CDR3 bases are TGCGCCAGCAGCGCGGCCGGGGTCTATGGCTACACCTTC. Its translation is CASSAAGVYGYTF.

The chain carries TRBV20-1 and TRBJ2-1; 16 positions agree with TRBD2. The CDR3 is 17 residues long. From germline, CDR1 is DFQATT and CDR2 SNEGSKA (reference sequence). V was clipped by 3 bases and J by 0 bases; unmatched bases: 2. The CDR3 region is CSASGTSGRGSYNEQFF. The CDR3 coding sequence is TGCAGTGCTAGCGGGACTAGCGGGAGGGGCTCCTACAATGAGCAGTTCTTC.

This clonotype was picked up many times. The chain carries TRBV10-2 and TRBJ1-5, with D unclear. Germline V lookup: CDR1 WSHSY, CDR2 SAAADI. Trimming took off 6 bases at V and 3 bases at J, with 6 bases between the two ends. The CDR3 has 12 residues. The CDR3 DNA is TGCGCCAGCAGGGATCCCAATCAGCCCCAGCATTTT. Its protein is CASRDPNQPQHF.

This sequence joins TRBV11-2 and TRBJ2-5, with D perhaps TRBD1 or TRBD2 (5 bases each). The DNA matches TRBJ2-1 better at its end, which makes the J call doubtful. Germline CDR1 reads SGHAT; CDR2 reads FQNNGV. This CDR3 region has 13 residues. The CDR3 loop reads CASGPGPGNEQFF. CDR3 in DNA: TGTGCCAGCGGGCCGGGACCAGGCAATGAGCAGTTCTTC.

This clonotype was counted many times. V usage is TRBV12-3 or TRBV12-4 and J usage is TRBJ2-1, with a tentative D call TRBD2 (6 bases). Trimming removed 5 bases at V and 10 bases at J, with 18 bases between. CDR3 length: 14 amino acids. The CDR3 DNA reads as TGTGCCAGCAGTAAGGGGCGTCGGCGGGACGAGCAGTTCTTC. It specifies CASSKGRRRDEQFF.

This clonotype was detected a few times. The junction differs from germline at one of its ends, possibly a read error. The chain couples TRBV3-1 to TRBJ2-7; TRBD1 might be the D (6 bases). Germline V lookup: CDR1 LGHDT, CDR2 YNNKEL (reference sequence). This CDR3 spans 15 amino acids. CDR3 sequence reads: CASSQPGTRAYERYF. The CDR3, as DNA: TGTGCCAGCAGCCAACCCGGGACAAGAGCTTACGAGCGGTACTTC.

CDR3 coding DNA: TGTGCCAGCAGCCAAGGGACAGGGGCCGTGAATGAAAAACTGTTTTTT. This sequence encodes CASSQGTGAVNEKLFF. The chain employs TRBV3-1 and TRBJ1-4; 9 nucleotides match TRBD1. CDR1 is LGHDT and CDR2 is YNNKEL in the germline V gene (reference sequence). The V gene end was trimmed by 1 base and the J gene end by 5 bases; junction bases not matched to a gene: 5. This CDR3 has 16 residues.

The chain is built from TRBV11-2 and TRBJ2-5; maybe TRBD2 (6 bases). Germline values: CDR1 SGHAT, CDR2 FQNNGV. The V end lost 5 bases, the J end lost 2 bases, and 15 bases lay between the germline ends. The length of the CDR3 is 15 residues. The CDR3 bases are TGTGCCAGCAGCCAAAGACAGCGGGCGCAAGAGACCCAGTACTTC. Translated: CASSQRQRAQETQYF.

This clonotype was observed a few times. Relative to the germline gene, one junction end is altered; a read error may explain this. The rearrangement uses TRBV4-2 and TRBJ1-1; perhaps TRBD1 as D (6 bases). Germline V gene lookup returns CDR1 LGHNA and CDR2 YNFKEQ. The CDR3 contains 14 residues. The CDR3 spells CVSIQRGLNTEAFF. The CDR3 DNA reads as TGTGTCAGCATCCAACGGGGGCTGAACACTGAAGCTTTCTTT.

As to this clonotype: Relative to the germline gene, one junction end is altered; a read error may explain this. The genes are TRBV19 and TRBJ2-3; perhaps TRBD1 as D (6 bases). The CDR3 consists of 14 residues. Germline values: CDR1 LNHDA, CDR2 SQIVND (reference sequence). CDR3 region: CAGRKQGSTDTQYF. The CDR3 DNA is TGTGCCGGTAGAAAACAGGGAAGCACAGATACGCAGTATTTT.

The V call is TRBV11-2, the J call TRBJ2-7, with TRBD2 matching over 7 bases. Germline CDR1 and CDR2: SGHAT and FQNNGV. The trim removed 4 bases at V and 3 bases at J, leaving 6 bases unmatched. The CDR3 runs 14 residues. CDR3 coding DNA: TGTGCCAGCAGCTCAACCGGGAGGTACTACGAGCAGTACTTC. This codes for CASSSTGRYYEQYF.

This clonotype was detected ten times or more. The chain uses TRBV27 and TRBJ2-7, with no clear D. V lost 0 bases and J 5 bases, leaving 14 bases between the germline ends. The CDR3 consists of 15 residues. The V gene's germline CDR1 is MNHEY and CDR2 SMNVEV (reference sequence). The CDR3 loop reads CASSLSPTEAHEQYF. The CDR3 nucleotides are TGTGCCAGCAGTTTATCTCCCACCGAGGCCCACGAGCAGTACTTC.